This T cell receptor beta chain was recorded in a study of T cells in Graves' hyperthyroidism and ophthalmopathy. Study details: Peripheral blood specimens were obtained at initial diagnosis, prior to any treatment.

Regions amplified from RNA transcripts were the TCR beta CDR3 regions. HTBI primers were the set used in a first-round RT-PCR of the TCR CDR3. TCRdb redid the calling of the multiplex PCR reads with MiXCR, one entry per CDR3 protein. The repertoire holds a few hundred thousand distinct CDR3 sequences, with roughly 15% as singletons. V was clipped by 6 bases and J by 5 bases, with 10 bases between them. This CDR3 spans 11 amino acids. Germline V lookup: CDR1 DFQATT, CDR2 SNEGSKA (reference sequence). The PBMCs were sourced from fresh peripheral blood (around 9.9 ml). This clonotype was counted a few times.

The rearrangement links TRBV20-1 to TRBJ1-1, with no clear D. This clonotype originated in a woman between 40 and 55 years old with Graves' hyperthyroidism that later progressed to Graves' ophthalmopathy. Sequences were obtained from blood. The CDR3 DNA reads as TGCAGTGCCCGAGCGGAGACTGAAGCTTTCTTT. This translates into CSARAETEAFF.